This TCR beta chain was identified during a study of shared clonotypes between healthy human individuals. Whole-study context: The study used three CD4 naive, three CD4 memory, two CD8 naive and one CD8 memory plate per donor.

The assay ran at deep level. Sequencing was performed with immunoSEQ multiplex PCR; in TCRdb, only in-frame clones are kept and a portion is missing. The table lists approximately 2.1 million clones, approximately 95% of them singletons. Division of CD4+ cells produced a CD45RA+ naive subset and a CD45RA-negative memory subset. Findings and caveats of the study: Represented diversity, genetic and exposure-history alike, was limited by few donors.

Of note for this clone: Its antigen is currently unknown.

V shed 3 bases and J shed 7 bases, with 13 bases lying between them. CDR3 length equals 13 residues. The germline V gene encodes CDR1 LNHDA and CDR2 SQIVND (reference sequence). This chain links TRBV19 with TRBJ2-7; tentatively, D is TRBD1 (6 bases). This TCR derives from a man aged 18-30 years in good health. Some clones in this sample may be carry-over from other donors' samples. Sequenced: naive CD4+ T cells from PBMCs. As to subset: CD45RA+ positively selected. In DNA, the CDR3 is TGTGCCAGTAGTATGGCAGGGGCTAGGGAGCAGTACTTC. Residues: CASSMAGAREQYF. The full variable domain, rest sourced from reference TRBV19 and TRBJ2-7, is DGGITQSPKYLFRKEGQNVTLSCEQNLNHDAMYWYRQDPGQGLRLIYYSQIVNDFQKGDIAEGYSVSREKKESFPLTVTSAQKNPTAFYLCASSMAGAREQYFGPGTRLTVT.